This TCR beta chain was sequenced during a study of cytomegalovirus exposure and HLA in healthy donors. The PCR had 60 Vbeta and 13 Jbeta primers. Sequencing used immunoSEQ multiplex PCR; TCRdb keeps in-frame clones, though not all of them. Of 200,000 to 250,000 clones in the sample, almost 80% were seen once. CDR3 length equals 14 residues. The V gene's germline CDR1 is MGHDK and CDR2 SYGVNS. The V segment lost 6 bases and the J segment 0 bases; nucleotides outside the gene matches: 3. The sample comprised PBMCs. This sequence was found in a male donor in good health and CMV-seronegative. V gene TRBV25-1 combines with J gene TRBJ2-5; 8 positions match TRBD1. In nucleotides, the CDR3 is TGTGCCAGCAGCCCAGGGGGCCACCAAGAGACCCAGTACTTC. It encodes CASSPGGHQETQYF.